Shown below are 9 T cell receptor beta chains from a single sample sequenced in a study of blood T cell repertoires in COVID-19. Here immunoSEQ multiplex PCR was the method, and the copy in TCRdb shows in-frame clones only, minus some. The data hold more than 15,000 clones, with around 90% observed a single time. The sample consisted of peripheral blood. The source is a human donor in a cohort sampled during active COVID-19.

This sequence joins TRBV7-2 and TRBJ2-5, with 10 positions matching TRBD1. V was pared by 1 base and J by 2 bases, with 13 bases of the junction left unmatched. Germline assignment: CDR1 SGHTA and CDR2 FQGNSA. CDR3 length: 19 amino acids. CDR3 DNA sequence: TGTGCCAGCAGCTTAGAAACCAGGATGAGACAGGGGGCGCAAGAGACCCAGTACTTC. It codes for CASSLETRMRQGAQETQYF.

This clone showed up just once. The chain uses TRBV7-2 and TRBJ1-1, with D unclear. This CDR3 is 11 amino acids long. Trimming stripped 1 base from V and 10 bases from J, with 7 bases between. CDR1 is SGHTA, CDR2 FQGNSA, per germline. This CDR3 is CASSLGLGAFF. Written as DNA, the CDR3 is TGTGCCAGCAGCTTAGGCCTCGGAGCTTTCTTT.

The V gene is TRBV3-1 (or the pseudogene TRBV3-2), the J gene TRBJ2-1, with TRBD1 matching over 8 bases. CDR3 size: 17 residues. J was trimmed by 5 bases and V by 4 bases; bases with no gene match: 13. Looked up from germline, CDR1 is LGHDT and CDR2 is YNNKEL (reference sequence). Here the CDR3 reads CASSPPMGQGADNEQFF. The CDR3 DNA sequence: TGTGCCAGCAGCCCTCCGATGGGGCAGGGGGCGGACAATGAGCAGTTCTTC.

The rearrangement uses TRBV10-2 and TRBJ2-3, with 7 positions matching TRBD2. The ends lost 8 bases at V and 4 bases at J; junction bases unmatched: 12. CDR3 length: 15 residues. Germline lookup yields CDR1 WSHSY and CDR2 SAAADI. The CDR3 reads CASGELAVGADTQYF. Here the CDR3 DNA reads TGCGCCAGCGGCGAGCTAGCGGTGGGGGCAGATACGCAGTATTTT.

V and J are TRBV19 and TRBJ1-1, with a weak D call TRBD1 (5 bases). The CDR3 spans 18 residues. Trimming stripped 2 bases from V and 1 base from J, with 20 bases between. The germline V gene encodes CDR1 LNHDA and CDR2 SQIVND (reference sequence). The CDR3 bases are TGTGCCAGTAGTATATTCCTGGGGGGGGGACCGACGAACACTGAAGCTTTCTTT. Its protein product is CASSIFLGGGPTNTEAFF.

The chain has TRBV30 and TRBJ1-5, with a weak D call TRBD1 (6 bases). This CDR3 has 13 residues. Trimming took off 5 bases at V and 3 bases at J, with 11 bases between the two ends. CDR1 is GTSNPN, CDR2 SVGIG, per germline (reference sequence). CDR3 nucleotide sequence: TGTGCCTGGTGCCAGGGGTTCAATCAGCCCCAGCATTTT. Translating it yields CAWCQGFNQPQHF.

V gene TRBV3-1 (or the pseudogene TRBV3-2) combines with J gene TRBJ2-5, with 9 bases that match TRBD1. Germline V gives CDR1 LGHDT, CDR2 YNNKEL (reference sequence). The CDR3 covers 13 residues. J lost 7 bases, V lost 7 bases, and 7 bases had no gene match. The CDR3 nucleotides are TGTGCCAGCACCCCATGGGGACAGGGGACCCAGTACTTC. Translating it yields CASTPWGQGTQYF.

The chain recombines TRBV18 with TRBJ2-3; TRBD1 agrees at 9 bases. CDR1 is KGHSH and CDR2 is LQKENI in the germline V gene. This CDR3 region has 19 residues. V trimming: 6 bases; J trimming: 1 base; junction bases outside the gene matches: 17. CDR3 sequence: CASSPLGQGRRRGTDTQYF. In nucleotides, the CDR3 is TGTGCCAGCTCTCCTCTCGGACAGGGGAGGAGGCGCGGCACAGATACGCAGTATTTT. The complete variable domain, with remaining parts taken from reference TRBV18 and TRBJ2-3, reads NAGVMQNPRHLVRRRGQEARLRCSPMKGHSHVYWYRQLPEEGLKFMVYLQKENIIDESGMPKERFSAEFPKEGPSILRIQQVVRGDSAAYFCASSPLGQGRRRGTDTQYFGPGTRLTVL.

The genes are TRBV7-9 and TRBJ2-1, with 11 bases matching TRBD2. The CDR3 runs to 14 residues. Germline CDR1 is SEHNR and CDR2 is FQNEAQ (reference sequence). Trimming removed 5 bases from V and 13 bases from J; junction bases left unmatched: 10. DNA for the CDR3: TGTGCCAGCAGCCGAAATTTAGCGGGAGGGGATCAGTTCTTC. Protein sequence: CASSRNLAGGDQFF.